The 15 T cell receptor beta chains in this list originate from one sample, sequenced in a study of monozygotic twins with inflammatory bowel disease. TCRdb re-called the 5' RACE reads; every CDR3 protein appears as one record, without DNA. This repertoire includes a few hundred thousand distinct CDR3 sequences. The material sequenced was blood. The receptors shown here come from a human donor with ulcerative colitis or Crohn's disease, or a healthy co-twin of an affected twin (not recorded which).

CDR3 region: CASRVGQGHQPQHF. V and J are TRBV28 and TRBJ1-5; TCRdb indicates TRBD1, and absent DNA this call remains unverified. Germline CDR1 and CDR2: MDHEN and SYDVKM. The CDR3 extends over 14 amino acids. Full variable domain (missing parts from reference TRBV28 and TRBJ1-5): DVKVTQSSRYLVKRTGEKVFLECVQDMDHENMFWYRQDPGLGLRLIYFSYDVKMKEKGDIPEGYSVSREKKERFSLILESASTNQTSMYLCASRVGQGHQPQHFGDGTRLSIL.

The chain has TRBV6-6 and TRBJ2-3; TCRdb reports TRBD2, a call that lacks DNA to check it against. The CDR3 is made up of 14 amino acids. Germline CDR1 reads MNHNY; CDR2 reads SVGAGI (reference sequence). The CDR3 protein is CASSYSPLSDTQYF.

The J gene is TRBJ1-6, the V gene TRBV5-1; the TCRdb D gene call, TRBD1, has no DNA to confirm it. This CDR3 contains 14 residues. Germline-derived CDR1 and CDR2 are SGHRS and YFSETQ. The CDR3 is CASSPGAGYSPLHF. Together with reference TRBV5-1 and TRBJ1-6, the CDR3 gives the full variable domain: KAGVTQTPRYLIKTRGQQVTLSCSPISGHRSVSWYQQTPGQGLQFLFEYFSETQRNKGNFPGRFSGRQFSNSRSEMNVSTLELGDSALYLCASSPGAGYSPLHFGNGTRLTVT.

The chain carries TRBV5-1 and TRBJ2-4; TCRdb reports TRBD2, a call that lacks DNA to check it against. The CDR3 consists of 13 residues. Germline V lookup: CDR1 SGHRS, CDR2 YFSETQ. The CDR3 region is CASSATLGNIQYF.

The J gene is TRBJ1-2, the V gene TRBV19. The CDR3 is made up of 13 amino acids. Germline CDR1 is LNHDA and CDR2 is SQIVND (reference sequence). The CDR3: CASSADPRAGYTF.

V usage is TRBV4-3 and J usage is TRBJ2-2. Germline-derived CDR1 and CDR2 are LGHNA and YSLEER. This CDR3 contains 14 residues. CDR3 amino acids: CASSQADLTGELFF.

V gene TRBV7-7 combines with J gene TRBJ2-7; TCRdb picks TRBD1, but there is no DNA to check that call. The CDR3 contains 13 residues. Germline V CDR1 and CDR2: SSHAT, FNYEAQ (reference sequence). The CDR3 loop reads CASSSPDRDEQYF.

V gene TRBV7-3 combines with J gene TRBJ1-1. This CDR3 comprises 12 residues. Germline loops: CDR1 SGHTA, CDR2 FQGTGA. The chain's CDR3 is CASSRSHTEAFF. The full variable domain, in which reference TRBV7-3 and TRBJ1-1 provide the parts outside the CDR3, is GAGVSQTPSNKVTEKGKYVELRCDPISGHTALYWYRQSLGQGPEFLIYFQGTGAADDSGLPNDRFFAVRPEGSVSTLKIQRTERGDSAVYLCASSRSHTEAFFGQGTRLTVV.

The CDR3 reads CASSQGAGRPTEAFF. The rearrangement uses TRBV3-1 and TRBJ1-1. CDR3 length: 15 residues. Germline CDR1 is LGHDT and CDR2 is YNNKEL (reference sequence).

The chain couples TRBV20-1 to TRBJ2-7; as DNA is missing, the TRBD1 call by TCRdb cannot be tested. CDR1 DFQATT and CDR2 SNEGSKA come from the germline V gene (reference sequence). CDR3 size: 14 residues. The CDR3 here is CSAPRGGAPYEQYF.

The chain carries TRBV20-1 and TRBJ1-5; TCRdb's D gene call, TRBD1, goes unchecked for lack of DNA. The CDR3 runs to 14 residues. Looked up from germline, CDR1 is DFQATT and CDR2 is SNEGSKA (reference sequence). The CDR3 here is CSARGAGGNQPQHF.

The chain couples TRBV11-2 to TRBJ2-1; TCRdb's assignment of TRBD1 cannot be checked, as there is no DNA. Germline V CDR1 and CDR2: SGHAT, FQNNGV. The CDR3 has 16 amino acids. The CDR3 reads CASSLGAVSSYNEQFF.

The chain has TRBV5-1 and TRBJ2-3. The CDR3 runs to 12 residues. The V gene's germline CDR1 is SGHRS and CDR2 YFSETQ. The CDR3 sequence is CASSLFEDTQYF.

The gene calls are TRBV7-9 and TRBJ1-4; TCRdb picks TRBD1, but there is no DNA to check that call. CDR1 SEHNR and CDR2 FQNEAQ come from the germline V gene (reference sequence). The CDR3 is made up of 13 amino acids. The chain's CDR3 is CASIAPGGEKLFF.

This sequence joins TRBV6-1 and TRBJ1-2; TCRdb outputs TRBD1, but without DNA this stays unchecked. This CDR3 region has 16 residues. CDR1 is MNHNS and CDR2 is SASEGT in the germline V gene. The CDR3: CASSEWIGQANYGYTF.